This entry features one T cell receptor (beta chain) sequence. Its target is not known. From the 5' RACE reads, TCRdb called clonotypes with MiXCR, one entry per CDR3 protein. Of fewer than 250,000 distinct CDR3 sequences detected, around 16% appear once; the ten largest clones hold roughly 46%. The data stem from a study of CD8 T cells in ankylosing spondylitis. Overall study findings and caveats: Past studies reported some motif variants in reactive arthritis synovial fluid and blood. Ankylosing spondylitis blood appeared to be characterized by a TCR beta motif of several highly homologous variants.

This CDR3 contains 16 residues. Germline CDR1 MGHRA, CDR2 YSYEKL. V was pared by 0 bases and J by 0 bases, with 12 bases between. What was sequenced was blood, either unsorted or a sorted T cell fraction (not recorded which). This clonotype was sampled from a male donor with ankylosing spondylitis. This chain connects TRBV4-1 to TRBJ2-7; D is ambiguous. This CDR3 reads CASSQDGSGYSYEQYF. DNA of the CDR3: TGCGCCAGCAGCCAAGATGGATCCGGATACTCCTACGAGCAGTACTTC.